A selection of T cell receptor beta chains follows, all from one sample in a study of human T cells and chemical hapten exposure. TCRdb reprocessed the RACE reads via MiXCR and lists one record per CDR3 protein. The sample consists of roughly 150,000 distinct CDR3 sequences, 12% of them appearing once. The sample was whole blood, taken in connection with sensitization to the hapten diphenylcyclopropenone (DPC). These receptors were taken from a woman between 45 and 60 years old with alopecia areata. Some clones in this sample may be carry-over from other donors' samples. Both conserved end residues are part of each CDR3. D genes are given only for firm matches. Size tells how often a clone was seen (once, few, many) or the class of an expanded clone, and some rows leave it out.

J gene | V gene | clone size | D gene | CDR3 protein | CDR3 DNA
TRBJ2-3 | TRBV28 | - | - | CALGDSTDTQYF | TGTGCCCTCGGGGACAGCACAGATACGCAGTATTTT
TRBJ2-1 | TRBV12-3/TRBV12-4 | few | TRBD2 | CASRMTRLAGGSRDEQFF | TGTGCCAGCAGAATGACCAGACTAGCGGGAGGTTCTAGGGATGAGCAGTTCTTC
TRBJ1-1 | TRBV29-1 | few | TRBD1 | CSGGQGRAEAFF | TGCAGCGGGGGACAGGGGCGAGCTGAAGCTTTCTTT
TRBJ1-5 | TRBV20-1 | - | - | CSARDRLFSNQPQHF | TGCAGTGCTAGAGATCGGCTTTTTAGCAATCAGCCCCAGCATTTT
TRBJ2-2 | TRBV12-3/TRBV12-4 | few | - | CASGLNTGELFF | TGTGCCTCCGGACTGAACACCGGGGAGCTGTTTTTT
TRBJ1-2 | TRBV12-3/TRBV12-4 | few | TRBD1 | CASTPARTGSNYGYTF | TGTGCCAGCACCCCCGCAAGGACAGGATCTAACTATGGCTACACCTTC
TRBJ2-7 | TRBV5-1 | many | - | CASSSAGGRSYEQYF | TGCGCCAGCAGCAGCGCCGGGGGACGGTCCTACGAGCAGTACTTC
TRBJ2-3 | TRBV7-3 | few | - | CASSLGGLDTQYF | TGTGCCAGCAGCCTCGGAGGGTTGGATACGCAGTATTTT
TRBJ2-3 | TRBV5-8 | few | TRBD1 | CASSSLPFRDRERSTDTQYF | TGTGCCAGCAGCTCCCTGCCGTTCCGGGACAGGGAAAGGAGCACAGATACGCAGTATTTT
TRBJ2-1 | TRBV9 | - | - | CASSVGQNAYNEQFF | TGTGCCAGCAGCGTAGGTCAGAACGCCTACAATGAGCAGTTCTTC
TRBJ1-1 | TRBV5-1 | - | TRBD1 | CASGQGVITEAFF | TGCGCCAGCGGACAGGGAGTCATCACTGAAGCTTTCTTT
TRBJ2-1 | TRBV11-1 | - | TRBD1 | CASSSFPGQGNNEQFF | TGTGCCAGCAGCTCATTTCCCGGACAGGGGAACAATGAGCAGTTCTTC
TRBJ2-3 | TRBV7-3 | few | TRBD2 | CASSFGGLSYGTDTQYF | TGTGCCAGCAGCTTCGGGGGACTATCTTACGGCACAGATACGCAGTATTTT
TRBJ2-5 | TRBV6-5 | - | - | CASSYGRSLQETQYF | TGTGCCAGCAGTTACGGGCGGAGTCTCCAAGAGACCCAGTACTTC
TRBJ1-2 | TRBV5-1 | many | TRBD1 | CASSGGTGVAGAYGYTF | TGCGCCAGCAGCGGTGGGACAGGGGTCGCCGGGGCCTATGGCTACACCTTC
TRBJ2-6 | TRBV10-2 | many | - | CASAASGANVLTF | TGCGCCAGCGCCGCGTCTGGGGCCAACGTCCTGACTTTC
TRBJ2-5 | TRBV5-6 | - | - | CASSLGLEGETQYF | TGTGCCAGCAGCTTGGGACTAGAGGGAGAGACCCAGTACTTC
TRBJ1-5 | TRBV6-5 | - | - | CASSRGGGTHQPQHF | TGTGCCAGCAGTCGCGGGGGAGGGACCCATCAGCCCCAGCATTTT